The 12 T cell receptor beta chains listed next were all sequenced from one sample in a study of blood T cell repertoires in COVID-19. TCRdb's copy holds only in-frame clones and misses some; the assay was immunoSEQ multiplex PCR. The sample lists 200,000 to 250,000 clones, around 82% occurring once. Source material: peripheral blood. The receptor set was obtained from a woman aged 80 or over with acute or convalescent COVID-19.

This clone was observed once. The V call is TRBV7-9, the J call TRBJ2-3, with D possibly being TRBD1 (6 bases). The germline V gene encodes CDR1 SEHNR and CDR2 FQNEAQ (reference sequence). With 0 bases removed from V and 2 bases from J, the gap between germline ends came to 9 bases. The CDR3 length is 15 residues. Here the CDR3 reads CASSLAGQITDTQYF. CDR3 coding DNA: TGTGCCAGCAGCTTAGCCGGACAGATCACAGATACGCAGTATTTT.

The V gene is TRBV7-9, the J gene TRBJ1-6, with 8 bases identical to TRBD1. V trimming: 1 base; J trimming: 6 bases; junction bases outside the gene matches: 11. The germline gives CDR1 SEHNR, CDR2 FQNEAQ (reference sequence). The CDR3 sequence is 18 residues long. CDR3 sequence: CASSLGRGGQGGNSPLHF. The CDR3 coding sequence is TGTGCCAGCAGCTTAGGGAGGGGAGGACAGGGTGGTAATTCACCCCTCCACTTT.

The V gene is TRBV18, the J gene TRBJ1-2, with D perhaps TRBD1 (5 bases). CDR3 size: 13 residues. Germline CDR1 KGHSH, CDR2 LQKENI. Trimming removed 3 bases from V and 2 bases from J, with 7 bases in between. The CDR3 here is CASSPGGNYGYTF. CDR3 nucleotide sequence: TGTGCCAGCTCACCCGGGGGAAACTATGGCTACACCTTC.

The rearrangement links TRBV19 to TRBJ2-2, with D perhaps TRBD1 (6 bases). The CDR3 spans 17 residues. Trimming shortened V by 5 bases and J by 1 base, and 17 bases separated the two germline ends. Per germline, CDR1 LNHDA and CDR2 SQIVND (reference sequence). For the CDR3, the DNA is TGTGCCAGTAGTGACGGGACACTTACTTTGAACACCGGGGAGCTGTTTTTT. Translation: CASSDGTLTLNTGELFF. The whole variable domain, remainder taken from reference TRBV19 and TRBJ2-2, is DGGITQSPKYLFRKEGQNVTLSCEQNLNHDAMYWYRQDPGQGLRLIYYSQIVNDFQKGDIAEGYSVSREKKESFPLTVTSAQKNPTAFYLCASSDGTLTLNTGELFFGEGSRLTVL.

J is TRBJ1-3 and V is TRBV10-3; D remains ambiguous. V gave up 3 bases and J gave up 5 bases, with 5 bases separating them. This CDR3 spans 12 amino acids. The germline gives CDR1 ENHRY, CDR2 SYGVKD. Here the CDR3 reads CAISDQRNTIYF. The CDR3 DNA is TGTGCCATCAGTGATCAGAGAAACACCATATATTTT.

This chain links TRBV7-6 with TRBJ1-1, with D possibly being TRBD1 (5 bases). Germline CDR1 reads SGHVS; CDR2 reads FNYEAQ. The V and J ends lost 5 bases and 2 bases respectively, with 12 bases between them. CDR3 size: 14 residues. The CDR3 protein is CASSPGLTNTEAFF. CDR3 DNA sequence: TGTGCCAGCAGCCCGGGACTAACCAACACTGAAGCTTTCTTT.

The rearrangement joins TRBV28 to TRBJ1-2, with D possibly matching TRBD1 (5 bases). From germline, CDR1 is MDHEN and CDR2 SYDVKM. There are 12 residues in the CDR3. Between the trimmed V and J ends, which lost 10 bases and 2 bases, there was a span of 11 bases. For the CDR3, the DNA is TGTGCCACCAAACAGGTGAACTATGGCTACACCTTC. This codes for CATKQVNYGYTF.

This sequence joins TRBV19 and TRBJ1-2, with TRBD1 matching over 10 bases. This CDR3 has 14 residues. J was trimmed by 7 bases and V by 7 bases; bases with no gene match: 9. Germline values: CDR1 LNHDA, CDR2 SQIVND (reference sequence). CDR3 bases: TGTGCCAGTAACAAGGGACAGGGGAGGAGTGGCTACACCTTC. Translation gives CASNKGQGRSGYTF.

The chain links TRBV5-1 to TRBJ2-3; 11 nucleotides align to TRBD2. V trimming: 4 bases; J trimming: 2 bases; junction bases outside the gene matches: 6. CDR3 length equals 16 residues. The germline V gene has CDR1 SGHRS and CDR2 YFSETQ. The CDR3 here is CASSLGLAGYTDTQYF. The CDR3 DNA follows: TGCGCCAGCAGCCTAGGACTAGCGGGCTACACAGATACGCAGTATTTT.

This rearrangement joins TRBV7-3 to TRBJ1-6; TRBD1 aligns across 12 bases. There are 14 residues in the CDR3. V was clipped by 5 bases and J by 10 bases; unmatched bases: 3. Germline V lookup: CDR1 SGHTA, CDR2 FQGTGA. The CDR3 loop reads CASSQGQGASPLHF. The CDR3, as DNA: TGTGCCAGCAGCCAGGGACAGGGGGCCTCACCCCTCCACTTT.

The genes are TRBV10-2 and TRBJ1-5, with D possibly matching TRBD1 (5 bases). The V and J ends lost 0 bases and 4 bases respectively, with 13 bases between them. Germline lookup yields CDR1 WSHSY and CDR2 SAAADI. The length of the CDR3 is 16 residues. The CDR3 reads CASSESIGVLNQPQHF. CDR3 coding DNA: TGCGCCAGCAGTGAGTCGATAGGGGTTCTAAATCAGCCCCAGCATTTT.

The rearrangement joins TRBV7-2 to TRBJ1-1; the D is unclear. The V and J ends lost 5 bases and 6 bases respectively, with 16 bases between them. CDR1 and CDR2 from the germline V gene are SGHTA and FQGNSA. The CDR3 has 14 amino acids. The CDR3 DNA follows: TGTGCCAGCAGCCCCCGGTCGTACGGGTCTGAAGCTTTCTTT. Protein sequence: CASSPRSYGSEAFF.